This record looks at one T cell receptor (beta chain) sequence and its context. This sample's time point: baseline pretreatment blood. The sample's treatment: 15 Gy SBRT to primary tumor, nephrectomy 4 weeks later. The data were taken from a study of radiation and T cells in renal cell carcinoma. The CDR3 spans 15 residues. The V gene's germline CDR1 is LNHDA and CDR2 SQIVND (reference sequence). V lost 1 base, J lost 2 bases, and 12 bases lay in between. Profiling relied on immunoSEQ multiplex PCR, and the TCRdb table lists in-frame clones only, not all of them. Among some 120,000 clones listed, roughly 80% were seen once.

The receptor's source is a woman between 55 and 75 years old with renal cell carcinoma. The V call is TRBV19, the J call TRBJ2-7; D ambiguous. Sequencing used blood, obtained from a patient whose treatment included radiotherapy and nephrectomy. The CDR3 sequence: CASSIGADWTYEQYF. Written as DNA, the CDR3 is TGTGCCAGTAGTATAGGGGCAGACTGGACCTACGAGCAGTACTTC. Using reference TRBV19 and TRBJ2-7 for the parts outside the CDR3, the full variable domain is DGGITQSPKYLFRKEGQNVTLSCEQNLNHDAMYWYRQDPGQGLRLIYYSQIVNDFQKGDIAEGYSVSREKKESFPLTVTSAQKNPTAFYLCASSIGADWTYEQYFGPGTRLTVT.